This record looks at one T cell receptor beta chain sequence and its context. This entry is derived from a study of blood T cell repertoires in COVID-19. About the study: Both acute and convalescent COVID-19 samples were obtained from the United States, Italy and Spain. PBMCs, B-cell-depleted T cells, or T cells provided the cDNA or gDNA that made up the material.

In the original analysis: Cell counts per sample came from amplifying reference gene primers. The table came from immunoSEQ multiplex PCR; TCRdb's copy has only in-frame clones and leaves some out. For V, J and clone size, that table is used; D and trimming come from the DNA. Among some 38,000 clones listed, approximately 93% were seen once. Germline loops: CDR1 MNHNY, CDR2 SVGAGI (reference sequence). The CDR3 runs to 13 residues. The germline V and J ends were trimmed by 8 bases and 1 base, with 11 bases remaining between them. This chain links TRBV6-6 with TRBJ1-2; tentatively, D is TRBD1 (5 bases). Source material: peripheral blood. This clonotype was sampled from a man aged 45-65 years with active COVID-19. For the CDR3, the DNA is TGTGCCAGCGTTTTGACAGATAACTATGGCTACACCTTC. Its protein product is CASVLTDNYGYTF.